The 14 T cell receptor beta chains below come from one sample, sequenced in a study of blood T cell repertoires in COVID-19. Assay: immunoSEQ multiplex PCR; the TCRdb copy retains only in-frame clones and omits some. The sample includes 250,000 or so clones, 65% to 85% of them seen just once. Specimen: peripheral blood. The origin of the receptors is a middle-aged woman who had recovered from COVID-19.

The rearrangement joins TRBV4-1 to TRBJ2-5; a weak D match, TRBD1 (6 bases). Germline V lookup: CDR1 MGHRA, CDR2 YSYEKL. Trimming shortened V by 1 base and J by 5 bases, and 14 bases separated the two germline ends. CDR3 length: 15 residues. The CDR3 region has the DNA TGCGCCAGCAGCCAAGTCTCCAGGGGAGTCGAGACCCAGTACTTC. This sequence encodes CASSQVSRGVETQYF.

This clone is a singleton in its sample. The rearrangement joins TRBV5-1 to TRBJ2-3, with 8 bases fitting TRBD2. Germline trimming cut 0 bases from V and 0 bases from J; bases unmatched to any gene: 9. The V gene's germline CDR1 is SGHRS and CDR2 YFSETQ. This CDR3 region has 18 residues. CDR3: CASSLAGTRGTSTDTQYF. The CDR3 region has the DNA TGCGCCAGCAGCTTGGCCGGGACTAGGGGCACTAGCACAGATACGCAGTATTTT.

The chain uses TRBV5-1 and TRBJ1-6; possibly TRBD1 for D (6 bases). CDR1 and CDR2 from the germline V gene are SGHRS and YFSETQ. This CDR3 has 17 amino acids. Trimming took off 0 bases at V and 0 bases at J, with 10 bases between the two ends. This CDR3 reads CASSLGTADSYNSPLHF. DNA for the CDR3: TGCGCCAGCAGCTTGGGGACAGCGGACTCCTATAATTCACCCCTCCACTTT.

The rearrangement joins TRBV3-1 (or the pseudogene TRBV3-2) to TRBJ1-6, with D maybe TRBD1 (6 bases). V dropped 2 bases and J dropped 6 bases, with 11 bases sitting between them. CDR3 length equals 15 residues. Germline V CDR1 and CDR2: LGHDT, YNNKEL (reference sequence). CDR3 bases: TGTGCCAGCAGCCAAACCACAGGGAGTAATTCACCCCTCCACTTT. The encoded protein is CASSQTTGSNSPLHF.

There are a few counts of this clone. In DNA form, the CDR3 reads TGTGCCAGTAGTATCGGAGGGGGCGGACAGCCCTCTGGAAACACCATATATTTT. It yields the protein CASSIGGGGQPSGNTIYF. V is TRBV19 and J is TRBJ1-3; 7 bases line up with TRBD1. This CDR3 region has 18 residues. From germline, CDR1 is LNHDA and CDR2 SQIVND (reference sequence). V lost 3 bases to trimming and J lost 0 bases; unmatched junction nucleotides: 11.

J is TRBJ2-1 and V is TRBV30, with 15 nucleotides matching TRBD2. CDR3 length equals 18 residues. V shed 3 bases and J 0 bases; nucleotides not matched to a gene: 6. The germline CDR1 and CDR2 sequences are GTSNPN and SVGIG (reference sequence). CDR3 protein: CAWRGLAGGHPSYNEQFF. The CDR3 DNA reads as TGTGCCTGGAGGGGACTAGCGGGGGGACACCCCTCCTACAATGAGCAGTTCTTC.

V gene TRBV7-6 combines with J gene TRBJ1-5; 8 nucleotides agree with TRBD1. There are 13 residues in the CDR3. V gave up 1 base and J gave up 7 bases; unmatched junction bases: 0. Germline V gene data show CDR1 as SGHVS and CDR2 as FNYEAQ. The CDR3: CASSLDRGQPQHF. The CDR3 bases are TGTGCCAGCAGCTTAGACAGGGGGCAGCCCCAGCATTTT. Together with reference TRBV7-6 and TRBJ1-5, the CDR3 gives the full variable domain: GAGVSQSPRYKVTKRGQDVALRCDPISGHVSLYWYRQALGQGPEFLTYFNYEAQQDKSGLPNDRFSAERPEGSISTLTIQRTEQRDSAMYRCASSLDRGQPQHFGDGTRLSIL.

This sequence joins TRBV7-3 and TRBJ2-1; possibly TRBD2 for D (6 bases). In germline, CDR1 is SGHTA, CDR2 FQGTGA. Trimming shortened V by 5 bases and J by 8 bases, and 13 bases separated the two germline ends. This CDR3 has 13 residues. CDR3 sequence (DNA): TGTGCCAGCAGCCCGCGGTGGGGGGATGAGCAGTTCTTC. This encodes CASSPRWGDEQFF.

This chain uses TRBV6-5 with TRBJ2-2; D might be TRBD1 (6 bases). In germline, CDR1 is MNHEY, CDR2 SVGAGI. CDR3 length: 16 residues. V lost 0 bases and J lost 3, with 11 bases in between. The CDR3 coding sequence is TGTGCCAGCAGTTACTCTGTCAGGGGAGACACCGGGGAGCTGTTTTTT. Translating gives CASSYSVRGDTGELFF.

The V call is TRBV27, the J call TRBJ2-3; D might be TRBD2 (5 bases). This CDR3 comprises 14 residues. Germline CDR1 MNHEY, CDR2 SMNVEV (reference sequence). V lost 6 bases and J 5 bases, leaving 15 bases between the germline ends. The CDR3 loop reads CASSRTPTVDTQYF. CDR3 nucleotides: TGTGCCAGCAGCCGGACTCCTACGGTAGATACGCAGTATTTT.

The chain has TRBV29-1 and TRBJ1-1; D gene unclear. The CDR3 runs 13 residues. Per germline, CDR1 SQVTM and CDR2 ANQGSEA. V dropped 4 bases and J dropped 5 bases, with 14 bases sitting between them. The CDR3 spells CSVVTGMLTEAFF. In nucleotides, the CDR3 is TGCAGCGTTGTAACGGGGATGTTAACTGAAGCTTTCTTT.

This clone occurred once. The rearrangement uses TRBV10-3 and TRBJ2-3; 10 bases are shared with TRBD2. Unmatched junction bases numbered 11, after V lost 6 bases and J lost 5 bases. The germline V gene encodes CDR1 ENHRY and CDR2 SYGVKD. This CDR3 region has 16 residues. This CDR3 is CAISAGAGGQGDTQYF. The CDR3 DNA is TGTGCCATCAGCGCCGGAGCGGGGGGGCAGGGAGATACGCAGTATTTT.

The chain is built from TRBV7-2 and TRBJ2-2, with 7 bases aligning to TRBD1. CDR1 and CDR2 from the germline V gene are SGHTA and FQGNSA. With V trimmed by 1 base and J by 1 base, 0 bases remained unmatched. The CDR3 is 15 amino acids. This CDR3 is CASSLDRGNTGELFF. DNA for the CDR3: TGTGCCAGCAGCTTAGACAGGGGGAACACCGGGGAGCTGTTTTTT.

The chain has TRBV28 and TRBJ2-7, with TRBD1 matching 7 bases. The V and J ends lost 2 bases and 6 bases, in that order; junction bases with no gene match: 4. CDR1 is MDHEN and CDR2 is SYDVKM in the germline V gene. The CDR3 is made up of 13 amino acids. As DNA, the CDR3 is TGTGCCAGCAGTTTAACAGGGGTTGTCGAGCAGTACTTC. Amino acid sequence: CASSLTGVVEQYF.